This T cell receptor (beta chain) appears in the sequencing data of a study of spatial heterogeneity in lung cancer. The germline V gene encodes CDR1 KGHSH and CDR2 LQKENI. The CDR3 loop spans 15 amino acids. V was pared by 4 bases and J by 8 bases, with 9 bases of the junction left unmatched. This clonotype was picked up a small number of times. A single record per CDR3 protein comes from TCRdb applying MiXCR to the 5' RACE reads. Among about 92,000 distinct CDR3 sequences listed, approximately 12% were seen once. Time point denoted: sample taken at primary tumor resection. Whole RNA obtained from tumor, nontumor lung or frozen PBMC underwent sequencing without sorting. Donation came from some 72 patients with untreated early-stage non-small cell lung cancer.

The sample in question was PBMCs, obtained at surgery. V is TRBV18 and J is TRBJ2-1; 9 bases agree with TRBD1. The TCR sequence derives from a male donor with early-stage non-small cell lung cancer. CDR3 loop: CASSLRDRAFDEQFF. The CDR3 region has the DNA TGTGCCAGCTCACTACGGGACAGGGCTTTCGATGAGCAGTTCTTC.